This T cell receptor beta chain emerged from a study of T cell responses to AZD1222 COVID-19 vaccine. Study conclusions and caveats: Only a handful of AZD1222 recipients were seropositive at baseline. After the peak T cell response, and only then, were repertoires sampled. Clonal diversity was possibly underestimated; the donors were predominantly white British and more often female.

Turning to this clone: What it recognizes is unknown.

This CDR3 has 14 residues. V was pared by 1 base and J by 2 bases, with 10 bases between. Germline V gene sequence: CDR1 SGHDT, CDR2 YYEEEE. Assay: immunoSEQ multiplex PCR; the TCRdb copy retains only in-frame clones and omits some. The data contain 130,000 to 150,000 clones, around nine tenths of them singletons. This rearrangement joins TRBV5-6 to TRBJ2-7; D may be TRBD2 (5 bases). The sequences come from peripheral blood, collected on day 0 of AZD1222 vaccination. The sequence was obtained from an adult in good health. This chain's CDR3 is CASSLWPGAYEQYF. The DNA for the CDR3 is TGTGCCAGCAGCTTGTGGCCCGGGGCCTACGAGCAGTACTTC.